One sample yielded the 30 T cell receptor beta chains listed below, sequenced in a study of glioma-infiltrating T cells. The iRepertoire nested amplicon-rescue multiplex PCR amplified TCR alpha and beta CDR3s from RNA. TCRdb recomputed calls from the multiplex PCR reads with MiXCR, one row per CDR3 protein. The sample has 300,000 to 400,000 distinct CDR3 sequences, less than 50% seen once. The sequenced sample consisted of glioma tissue, nonneoplastic brain tissue, or PBMCs (not recorded which). These receptors were obtained from a human donor with low-grade glioma or glioblastoma, undergoing nonglioma brain surgery, or in good health (not recorded which).

Details on this clonotype: This may arise from a read error, as a much more abundant clone is one base away. This sequence joins TRBV20-1 and TRBJ1-5; 7 bases fit TRBD1. The CDR3 is 14 amino acids. Looked up from germline, CDR1 is DFQATT and CDR2 is SNEGSKA (reference sequence). CDR3 region: CSAWGQNSNQPKHF. In DNA form, the CDR3 reads TGCAGTGCATGGGGACAGAATAGCAATCAGCCCAAGCATTTT.

The chain joins TRBV4-2 to TRBJ1-4; D is perhaps TRBD1 (5 bases). The germline V gene has CDR1 LGHNA and CDR2 YNFKEQ. The ends were cut back, 5 bases at V and 2 bases at J, with 9 bases in the middle. This CDR3 comprises 14 residues. For the CDR3, the DNA is TGTGCCAGCAGCTTGTGGGGGACTAATGAAAAACTGTTTTTT. It yields the protein CASSLWGTNEKLFF.

This clonotype was observed a few times. The chain has TRBV4-1 and TRBJ1-1; TRBD1 matches 8 bases. Trimming removed 1 base from V and 6 bases from J; junction bases left unmatched: 7. The CDR3 is made up of 15 amino acids. Per the germline V gene, CDR1 is MGHRA and CDR2 is YSYEKL. In DNA, the CDR3 is TGCGCCAGCAGCCAAGTCGGACAGGGCTCCCCTGAAGCTTTCTTT. Residues: CASSQVGQGSPEAFF.

Many counts were recorded for this clonotype. The J gene is TRBJ1-5, the V gene TRBV27, with 7 bases aligning to TRBD1. Germline V gene data show CDR1 as MNHEY and CDR2 as SMNVEV (reference sequence). Trimming took 8 bases from V and 4 from J; bases not matched to a gene: 5. This CDR3 is built from 13 residues. The CDR3 region is CASRDSRNQPQHF. The DNA for the CDR3 is TGTGCCAGCCGGGACAGCAGAAATCAGCCCCAGCATTTT.

There are a few counts of this clonotype. J is TRBJ1-5 and V is TRBV2; no definite D call. V lost 2 bases and J 6 bases, leaving 11 bases between the germline ends. There are 14 residues in the CDR3. In germline, CDR1 is SNHLY, CDR2 FYNNEI. The DNA for the CDR3 is TGTGCCAGCAGTGAAAGGACCAGAGGTCAGCCCCAGCATTTT. It is translated as CASSERTRGQPQHF.

There are a few counts of this clonotype. The V gene is TRBV5-1, the J gene TRBJ2-3, with 7 bases identical to TRBD2. Germline V lookup: CDR1 SGHRS, CDR2 YFSETQ. The junction had 8 bases not matched to a gene; V was cut back by 2 bases and J by 2 bases. This CDR3 has 16 residues. This chain's CDR3 is CASSLTGTTHTDTQYF. CDR3 DNA sequence: TGCGCCAGCAGCTTAACCGGGACTACCCACACAGATACGCAGTATTTT. The whole variable domain, filled in from reference TRBV5-1 and TRBJ2-3, reads KAGVTQTPRYLIKTRGQQVTLSCSPISGHRSVSWYQQTPGQGLQFLFEYFSETQRNKGNFPGRFSGRQFSNSRSEMNVSTLELGDSALYLCASSLTGTTHTDTQYFGPGTRLTVL.

This clonotype was seen only a few times. The V call is TRBV3-1, the J call TRBJ2-4; D remains ambiguous. The CDR3 length is 15 residues. In germline, CDR1 is LGHDT, CDR2 YNNKEL (reference sequence). The V end lost 4 bases, the J end lost 0 bases, and 10 bases lay between the germline ends. The CDR3 sequence is CASSLNHLAKNIQYF. The CDR3 DNA is TGTGCCAGCAGCCTTAACCATCTAGCCAAAAACATTCAGTACTTC.

This clonotype was counted only a few times. The rearrangement links TRBV6-5 to TRBJ2-1, with TRBD1 matching 8 bases. The CDR3 has 16 amino acids. Germline V gives CDR1 MNHEY, CDR2 SVGAGI. The trim removed 0 bases at V and 5 bases at J, leaving 6 bases unmatched. The CDR3 loop reads CASSYSRDRRNNEQFF. The CDR3 bases are TGTGCCAGCAGTTACTCCCGGGACAGGCGGAACAATGAGCAGTTCTTC.

This clonotype was seen repeatedly, ten times or more. The V call is TRBV27, the J call TRBJ2-2; no reliable D call. V was pared by 2 bases and J by 2 bases, with 12 bases between. Germline-derived CDR1 and CDR2 are MNHEY and SMNVEV (reference sequence). The CDR3 covers 16 residues. CDR3 protein: CASSLGRFLNTGELFF. The CDR3 DNA sequence: TGTGCCAGCAGTTTAGGCCGGTTCCTAAACACCGGGGAGCTGTTTTTT.

This clonotype was counted ten times or more. This chain links TRBV20-1 with TRBJ2-1, with a weak D call TRBD2 (6 bases). This CDR3 contains 14 residues. Germline-derived CDR1 and CDR2 are DFQATT and SNEGSKA (reference sequence). V lost 0 bases and J 5 bases, leaving 11 bases between the germline ends. Here the CDR3 reads CSARDGLADNEQFF. CDR3 bases: TGCAGTGCTAGAGATGGGTTAGCGGACAATGAGCAGTTCTTC.

This clonotype turned up a few times. This chain uses TRBV7-9 with TRBJ1-1, with 7 bases lining up with TRBD1. V trimming: 3 bases; J trimming: 2 bases; junction bases outside the gene matches: 6. From germline, CDR1 is SEHNR and CDR2 FQNEAQ (reference sequence). The CDR3 runs to 15 residues. The CDR3 protein is CASSFEGALNTEAFF. The CDR3 nucleotides are TGTGCCAGCAGCTTCGAGGGGGCGTTAAACACTGAAGCTTTCTTT.

This clonotype has a handful of counts. The CDR3 nucleotides are TGCAGTGCTCTGATCGAGACTGACCCTCAGCCCCAGCATTTT. Residues: CSALIETDPQPQHF. V and J are TRBV20-1 and TRBJ1-5; D gene ambiguous. Germline values: CDR1 DFQATT, CDR2 SNEGSKA (reference sequence). The length of the CDR3 is 14 residues. The V and J ends lost 5 bases and 6 bases respectively, with 17 bases between them.

With regard to this clonotype: A read error may be the cause here, since a much bigger clone is one base away. The chain employs TRBV6-5 and TRBJ1-5, with D uncertain. Germline V gene sequence: CDR1 MNHEY, CDR2 SVGAGI. The CDR3 is 14 amino acids. V dropped 2 bases and J dropped 4 bases, with 9 bases sitting between them. In nucleotides, the CDR3 is TGTGCCAGCAGTTACCTAGGTCAAAATCAGCCCCAGCATTTT. This codes for CASSYLGQNQPQHF.

This chain uses TRBV10-3 with TRBJ1-4, with D perhaps TRBD1 (5 bases). From germline, CDR1 is ENHRY and CDR2 SYGVKD. The V and J ends lost 4 bases and 11 bases respectively, with 23 bases between them. The CDR3 has 16 amino acids. This chain's CDR3 is CAISGSLDSPGLKLFF. In DNA, the CDR3 is TGTGCCATCAGTGGATCTTTAGACAGCCCGGGACTCAAACTGTTTTTT.

The rearrangement uses TRBV19 and TRBJ1-5; D call uncertain. Looked up from germline, CDR1 is LNHDA and CDR2 is SQIVND (reference sequence). The CDR3 contains 13 residues. The V end was cut by 6 bases, the J end by 0 bases, with 6 bases between. CDR3 region: CASRLYSNQPQHF. DNA of the CDR3: TGTGCCAGTAGGCTGTATAGCAATCAGCCCCAGCATTTT.

About this clonotype itself: One junction end disagrees with the germline gene, perhaps due to a read error. The V and J genes are TRBV19 and TRBJ1-5; D remains ambiguous. The length of the CDR3 is 15 residues. Germline V gives CDR1 LNHDA, CDR2 SQIVND (reference sequence). The CDR3 bases are TGTGCCAGTAGTCCTCGGGTCGAAAGCAATCAGCCCCAGAATTTT. It specifies CASSPRVESNQPQNF.

This clonotype was found a few times. This chain uses TRBV28 with TRBJ1-2; a possible D gene is TRBD1 (5 bases). V shed 6 bases and J shed 7 bases, with 15 bases lying between them. The CDR3 length is 13 residues. Germline V CDR1 and CDR2: MDHEN, SYDVKM. Here the CDR3 reads CASSPGGTTGYTF. For the CDR3, the DNA is TGTGCCAGCAGCCCGGGGGGGACGACTGGCTACACCTTC.

Comments on this clonotype: This may be a read error: a much more frequent sequence differs by one nucleotide. The J gene is TRBJ1-2, the V gene TRBV6-2 or TRBV6-3; weak D call: TRBD1 (6 bases). Germline V lookup: CDR1 MNHEY, CDR2 SVGEGT. V was trimmed by 5 bases and J by 0 bases, leaving 13 bases between them. The CDR3 spans 15 residues. CDR3 DNA sequence: TGTGCCAGCAGTAACCGGGACATAACTAACTATGGCTACACCTTC. It is translated as CASSNRDITNYGYTF.

This clonotype occurred a few times. This sequence joins TRBV4-3 and TRBJ1-2, with 10 bases aligning to TRBD1. Trimming cost V 4 bases and J 7 bases; bases outside gene matches: 9. This CDR3 region has 15 residues. Germline V gene lookup returns CDR1 LGHNA and CDR2 YSLEER. In DNA, the CDR3 is TGCGCCAGCAGCCCTTTTCCGACAGGGGGCTCTGGCTACACCTTC. Translating it yields CASSPFPTGGSGYTF.

The CDR3: CATQGGLADYFRDGDTQYF. CDR3 in DNA: TGTGCCACACAGGGGGGACTAGCGGATTACTTCCGGGACGGAGATACGCAGTATTTT. The gene calls are TRBV7-2 and TRBJ2-3, with 11 nucleotides matching TRBD2. Germline values: CDR1 SGHTA, CDR2 FQGNSA. Losses at the gene ends were 10 bases for V and 5 bases for J; bases not matched to a gene: 23. There are 19 residues in the CDR3. The full variable domain, in which reference TRBV7-2 and TRBJ2-3 provide the parts outside the CDR3, is GAGVSQSPSNKVTEKGKDVELRCDPISGHTALYWYRQSLGQGLEFLIYFQGNSAPDKSGLPSDRFSAERTGGSVSTLTIQRTQQEDSAVYLCATQGGLADYFRDGDTQYFGPGTRLTVL.

The sample holds one count of this clonotype. V gene TRBV6-2 or TRBV6-3 combines with J gene TRBJ2-7; D ambiguous. The CDR3 loop spans 15 amino acids. The V gene's germline CDR1 is MNHEY and CDR2 SVGEGT. V was pared by 0 bases and J by 6 bases, with 15 bases between. The CDR3 here is CASSYSVRRSGEQYF. CDR3 in DNA: TGTGCCAGCAGTTACTCGGTCCGCAGGTCGGGCGAGCAGTACTTC.

This rearrangement joins TRBV6-6 to TRBJ2-4; a weak D match, TRBD2 (6 bases). Germline V CDR1 and CDR2: MNHNY, SVGAGI (reference sequence). V was shortened by 0 bases and J by 8 bases, with 11 bases between the two germline ends. The CDR3 spans 14 residues. CDR3 nucleotide sequence: TGTGCCAGCAGTTACTCATCGGGAGTGCACATTCAGTACTTC. Protein sequence: CASSYSSGVHIQYF.

The chain couples TRBV28 to TRBJ1-1, with a tentative D call TRBD1 (5 bases). Trimming shortened V by 2 bases and J by 10 bases, and 17 bases separated the two germline ends. The CDR3 is 14 amino acids. CDR1 is MDHEN, CDR2 SYDVKM, per germline. DNA for the CDR3: TGTGCCAGCAGTTTACGGATGCGTGGGGGTGTAGCTTTCTTT. Encoded protein: CASSLRMRGGVAFF.

The DNA of the CDR3 is TGTGCCAGCAGGGAGGGACAGGGCCATGGCTACACCTTC. It translates to CASREGQGHGYTF. J is TRBJ1-2 and V is TRBV7-3; 9 nucleotides line up with TRBD1. V dropped 6 bases and J dropped 6; count of bases not matched to a gene: 5. The CDR3 length is 13 residues. From germline, CDR1 is SGHTA and CDR2 FQGTGA.

The V call is TRBV6-1, the J call TRBJ2-7; D is possibly TRBD1 or TRBD2 (5 bases each). Germline lookup yields CDR1 MNHNS and CDR2 SASEGT. The CDR3 totals 14 residues. The ends were cut back, 6 bases at V and 4 bases at J, with 16 bases in the middle. The CDR3 region has the DNA TGTGCCAGCAGCCGCCGGGACGTCTTTTACGAGCAGTACTTC. Amino acids: CASSRRDVFYEQYF.

The chain carries TRBV5-4 and TRBJ2-4; D is unresolved. Trimming shortened V by 2 bases and J by 0 bases, and 6 bases separated the two germline ends. CDR1 and CDR2 from the germline V gene are SGHNT and YYREEE (reference sequence). The length of the CDR3 is 14 residues. In nucleotides, the CDR3 is TGTGCCAGCAGCTTTGACATAGCCAAAAACATTCAGTACTTC. Translated, it gives CASSFDIAKNIQYF.

The CDR3 loop reads CASSLATSGTDTQYF. CDR3 sequence (DNA): TGTGCCAGCAGTCTCGCGACTAGCGGCACAGATACGCAGTATTTT. V and J are TRBV27 and TRBJ2-3; 8 bases line up with TRBD2. Germline lookup yields CDR1 MNHEY and CDR2 SMNVEV (reference sequence). The CDR3 runs to 15 residues. J gave up 1 base and V 5 bases, and 5 bases lay outside the gene matches.

This clonotype was detected many times. V is TRBV20-1 and J is TRBJ2-7; 10 bases match TRBD1. CDR3 length: 14 amino acids. J was trimmed by 6 bases and V by 4 bases; bases with no gene match: 9. Germline values: CDR1 DFQATT, CDR2 SNEGSKA (reference sequence). Here the CDR3 reads CSATQPRDRGEQYF. For the CDR3, the DNA is TGCAGTGCTACGCAGCCACGGGACAGGGGCGAGCAGTACTTC.

The CDR3 DNA reads as TGTGCCAGCAGCCACAGTCAAGAGACCCAGTACTTC. Translation gives CASSHSQETQYF. V and J are TRBV7-9 and TRBJ2-5; D is ambiguous. The CDR3 runs 12 residues. Deletions cut 5 bases from V and 2 bases from J, with 6 bases between. The germline V gene has CDR1 SEHNR and CDR2 FQNEAQ (reference sequence).

This clonotype was found many times. The chain is built from TRBV6-2 or TRBV6-3 and TRBJ2-7; D is tentatively TRBD1 or TRBD2 (5 bases each). This CDR3 is built from 16 residues. Germline loops: CDR1 MNHEY, CDR2 SVGEGT. Trimming removed 6 bases from V and 3 bases from J, with 21 bases in between. The CDR3 DNA reads as TGTGCCAGCAGAAACCTAAAGGGGACCCGTTACTACGAGCAGTACTTC. It is translated as CASRNLKGTRYYEQYF.